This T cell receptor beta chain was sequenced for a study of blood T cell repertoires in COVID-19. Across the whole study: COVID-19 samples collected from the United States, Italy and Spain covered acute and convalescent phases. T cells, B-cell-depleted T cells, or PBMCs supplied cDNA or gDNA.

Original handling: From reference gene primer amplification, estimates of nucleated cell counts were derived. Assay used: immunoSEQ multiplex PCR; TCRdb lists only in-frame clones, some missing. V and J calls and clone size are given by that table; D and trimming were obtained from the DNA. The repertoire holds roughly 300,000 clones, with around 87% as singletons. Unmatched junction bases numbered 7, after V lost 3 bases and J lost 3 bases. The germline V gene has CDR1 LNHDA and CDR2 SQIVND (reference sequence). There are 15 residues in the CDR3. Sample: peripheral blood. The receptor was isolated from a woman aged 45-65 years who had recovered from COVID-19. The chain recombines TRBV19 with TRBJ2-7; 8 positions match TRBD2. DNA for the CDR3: TGTGCCAGTAGTATGTTCAGGAGCGGGAGCTACGAGCAGTACTTC. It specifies CASSMFRSGSYEQYF.